This T cell receptor beta chain was identified during a study of T cell responses to AZD1222 COVID-19 vaccine. Losses at the gene ends were 5 bases for V and 2 bases for J; bases not matched to a gene: 7. This CDR3 is built from 16 residues. Germline assignment: CDR1 SGHVT and CDR2 SQSDAQ. The method was immunoSEQ multiplex PCR; TCRdb's version includes in-frame clones alone and lacks a portion of them. The data contain around 75,000 clones, 70% to 90% of them singletons. The sample was peripheral blood, taken on day 0 of AZD1222 vaccination. The rearrangement uses TRBV7-4 and TRBJ2-4; the match to TRBD1 covers 9 bases. The sequence was obtained from an adult in good health. The DNA of the CDR3 is TGTGCCAGCAGCCGGGACAGGGCAGTCCCCAAAAACATTCAGTACTTC. Its translation: CASSRDRAVPKNIQYF.